These 2 T cell receptor beta chains share one sample of origin, sequenced in a study of graft-versus-host responses after intestinal transplantation. Using immunoSEQ multiplex PCR, the repertoire was profiled, and TCRdb retains in-frame clones only, with some absent. Among fewer than 45,000 clones listed, roughly nine tenths were seen once. The starting material was PBMCs, obtained 524 days after transplant. The receptors stem from a human patient who received an intestinal transplant, so some T cells may come from the graft donor.

A single count supports this clone. A junction boundary mismatches the germline segment, possibly from a read error. The J gene is TRBJ2-1, the V gene TRBV2; 8 bases fit TRBD2. The CDR3 totals 16 residues. CDR1 and CDR2 (germline): SNHLY, FYNNEI. CDR3 amino acids: CASGEPGLVVVDEQFF. As DNA, the CDR3 is TGTGCCAGCGGTGAGCCGGGACTAGTGGTCGTCGATGAGCAGTTCTTC.

The chain has TRBV30 and TRBJ2-7; no clear D. CDR3 length: 11 amino acids. Germline V gene sequence: CDR1 GTSNPN, CDR2 SVGIG (reference sequence). V shed 0 bases and J shed 3 bases, with 3 bases lying between them. DNA for the CDR3: TGTGCCTGGAGTGTAAACTACGAGCAGTACTTC. Encoded protein: CAWSVNYEQYF.